A single sample gave rise to the 28 T cell receptor beta chains below, sequenced in a study of cytomegalovirus exposure and HLA in healthy donors. The repertoire was sequenced with immunoSEQ multiplex PCR; TCRdb's copy has only in-frame clones and lacks some. Of under 250,000 clones listed, around 80% are singletons. Sequenced material: PBMCs. The receptors stem from a woman in her thirties in good health and CMV-seronegative.

The J gene is TRBJ2-5, the V gene TRBV6-5, with 7 bases that match TRBD2. Germline V lookup: CDR1 MNHEY, CDR2 SVGAGI. Trimming took 7 bases from V and 7 from J; bases not matched to a gene: 15. The length of the CDR3 is 15 residues. The DNA for the CDR3 is TGTGCCAGCACCGACCTAGCGGCTAGCGTCGGGACCCAGTACTTC. It translates to CASTDLAASVGTQYF.

This clone was found many times. V and J are TRBV27 and TRBJ2-5; tentatively, D is TRBD2 (6 bases). Per the germline V gene, CDR1 is MNHEY and CDR2 is SMNVEV (reference sequence). The CDR3 is 15 residues long. The V end lost 6 bases, the J end lost 3 bases, and 17 bases lay between the germline ends. The DNA for the CDR3 is TGTGCCAGCAGCCCTTTACTAGCACAAAAAGAGACCCAGTACTTC. It is translated as CASSPLLAQKETQYF.

The genes are TRBV5-4 and TRBJ2-2; 12 bases fit TRBD1. This CDR3 is built from 16 residues. The V gene's germline CDR1 is SGHNT and CDR2 YYREEE (reference sequence). J lost 7 bases, V lost 0 bases, and 4 bases had no gene match. This CDR3 is CASSLDGTGGHGELFF. In nucleotides, the CDR3 is TGTGCCAGCAGCTTGGACGGGACAGGGGGCCACGGGGAGCTGTTTTTT.

This chain joins TRBV19 and TRBJ2-1; 11 bases match TRBD2. V trimming: 6 bases; J trimming: 8 bases; junction bases outside the gene matches: 9. The V gene's germline CDR1 is LNHDA and CDR2 SQIVND (reference sequence). The CDR3 extends over 15 amino acids. CDR3 nucleotides: TGTGCCAGTAGAAGACTAGCGGGGAAATCGGATGAGCAGTTCTTC. Amino acid sequence: CASRRLAGKSDEQFF. Filled out from reference TRBV19 and TRBJ2-1, the complete variable domain reads DGGITQSPKYLFRKEGQNVTLSCEQNLNHDAMYWYRQDPGQGLRLIYYSQIVNDFQKGDIAEGYSVSREKKESFPLTVTSAQKNPTAFYLCASRRLAGKSDEQFFGPGTRLTVL.

Here the CDR3 reads CASSLWQGDNEQYF. CDR3 DNA: TGCGCCAGCAGCTTATGGCAGGGGGACAACGAGCAGTACTTC. V is TRBV5-1 and J is TRBJ2-7, with 7 bases identical to TRBD1. Germline V gives CDR1 SGHRS, CDR2 YFSETQ. Germline trimming cut 2 bases from V and 5 bases from J; bases unmatched to any gene: 7. The CDR3 spans 14 residues.

The V call is TRBV27, the J call TRBJ2-1; TRBD2 aligns across 12 bases. With V trimmed by 4 bases and J by 4 bases, 5 bases remained unmatched. Per the germline V gene, CDR1 is MNHEY and CDR2 is SMNVEV (reference sequence). The CDR3 is made up of 16 amino acids. The CDR3 region is CASSYSSGGAYNEQFF. The CDR3 DNA reads TGTGCCAGCAGTTACTCTAGCGGGGGGGCTTACAATGAGCAGTTCTTC.

The chain has TRBV5-8 and TRBJ1-5, with TRBD1 matching 7 bases. The length of the CDR3 is 14 residues. Unmatched junction bases numbered 1, after V lost 3 bases and J lost 1 base. The germline gives CDR1 SGHTS, CDR2 YDEGEE. CDR3 protein: CASSSTGSNQPQHF. Here the CDR3 DNA reads TGTGCCAGCAGCTCGACAGGGAGCAATCAGCCCCAGCATTTT.

The chain has TRBV5-1 and TRBJ1-1, with D possibly matching TRBD1 (6 bases). With 5 bases removed from V and 4 bases from J, the gap between germline ends came to 18 bases. The CDR3 length is 15 residues. CDR1 is SGHRS, CDR2 YFSETQ, per germline. CDR3 in amino acids: CASRVAGVGGTEAFF. In nucleotides, the CDR3 is TGCGCCAGCAGGGTAGCAGGGGTTGGGGGCACTGAAGCTTTCTTT.

The chain is built from TRBV27 and TRBJ2-3; D unclear. The V end lost 6 bases, the J end lost 0 bases, and 7 bases lay between the germline ends. The CDR3 has 13 residues. Germline assignment: CDR1 MNHEY and CDR2 SMNVEV (reference sequence). As DNA, the CDR3 is TGTGCCAGCAGACCCTATAGCACAGATACGCAGTATTTT. Translating gives CASRPYSTDTQYF.

The chain carries TRBV4-1 and TRBJ2-7, with D possibly TRBD2 on 6 matching bases. The CDR3 extends over 16 amino acids. V gave up 1 base and J gave up 3 bases, with 16 bases separating them. CDR1 MGHRA and CDR2 YSYEKL come from the germline V gene. CDR3 sequence reads: CASSQAFGGKFYEQYF. CDR3 nucleotide sequence: TGCGCCAGCAGCCAAGCGTTCGGCGGGAAATTCTACGAGCAGTACTTC.

This clone was seen a few times. V and J are TRBV7-9 and TRBJ1-1, with TRBD1 identical over 7 bases. This CDR3 is built from 17 residues. V lost 6 bases, J lost 4 bases, and 17 bases stayed unmatched. The germline V gene encodes CDR1 SEHNR and CDR2 FQNEAQ (reference sequence). The CDR3 loop is CASRRDRPPQRGTEAFF. DNA of the CDR3: TGTGCCAGCAGGCGGGACAGACCCCCCCAACGGGGCACTGAAGCTTTCTTT.

The CDR3 nucleotides read TGTGCCACCAGCATACTGTTTTCGACAGGGAAGTTTAATCAGCCCCAGCATTTT. Protein product: CATSILFSTGKFNQPQHF. This chain joins TRBV15 and TRBJ1-5; 7 nucleotides agree with TRBD1. Trimming removed 4 bases from V and 4 bases from J; junction bases left unmatched: 16. The V gene's germline CDR1 is LNHNV and CDR2 YYDKDF (reference sequence). The CDR3 is made up of 18 amino acids. The full variable domain, completed using reference TRBV15 and TRBJ1-5, is DAMVIQNPRYQVTQFGKPVTLSCSQTLNHNVMYWYQQKSSQAPKLLFHYYDKDFNNEADTPDNFQSRRPNTSFCFLDIRSPGLGDTAMYLCATSILFSTGKFNQPQHFGDGTRLSIL.

The V and J genes are TRBV6-5 and TRBJ2-4, with 7 nucleotides matching TRBD2. This CDR3 has 14 amino acids. The germline V gene encodes CDR1 MNHEY and CDR2 SVGAGI. J was trimmed by 7 bases and V by 2 bases; bases with no gene match: 5. The CDR3 sequence: CASSYGRGENIQYF. The DNA of the CDR3 is TGTGCCAGCAGTTACGGTCGGGGGGAGAACATTCAGTACTTC.

The rearrangement links TRBV15 to TRBJ1-2; 7 nucleotides line up with TRBD1. V trimming: 4 bases; J trimming: 3 bases; junction bases outside the gene matches: 8. Germline V lookup: CDR1 LNHNV, CDR2 YYDKDF (reference sequence). The CDR3 sequence is 15 residues long. DNA of the CDR3: TGTGCCACCAGCAATGGACAGGAGAAGTACTATGGCTACACCTTC. Protein sequence: CATSNGQEKYYGYTF.

The rearrangement links TRBV5-5 to TRBJ2-2; D call uncertain. V lost 4 bases to trimming and J lost 5 bases, with 9 bases between them. This CDR3 comprises 13 residues. The germline gives CDR1 SGHKS, CDR2 YYEKEE (reference sequence). This CDR3 reads CASSPQLTGELFF. The CDR3 nucleotides read TGTGCCAGCAGCCCTCAGTTAACCGGGGAGCTGTTTTTT.

This clone has at least ten counts. The identical CDR3 is also encoded by other nucleotide sequences in the sample. V gene TRBV4-1 combines with J gene TRBJ2-3; maybe TRBD2 (6 bases). Germline assignment: CDR1 MGHRA and CDR2 YSYEKL. The CDR3 sequence is 15 residues long. V was clipped by 0 bases and J by 3 bases, with 10 bases between them. CDR3: CASSQDGRGTDTQYF. In nucleotides, the CDR3 is TGCGCCAGCAGCCAAGACGGGCGGGGAACAGATACGCAGTATTTT.

This clone is a singleton in its sample. V usage is TRBV5-1 and J usage is TRBJ1-1; 7 nucleotides align to TRBD1. The junction had 10 bases not matched to a gene; V was cut back by 4 bases and J by 1 base. CDR1 SGHRS and CDR2 YFSETQ come from the germline V gene. The CDR3 is made up of 16 amino acids. The CDR3 loop is CASSPFEGATNTEAFF. CDR3 nucleotide sequence: TGCGCCAGCAGCCCCTTTGAGGGGGCGACGAACACTGAAGCTTTCTTT.

The rearrangement links TRBV30 to TRBJ1-3, with D perhaps TRBD1 (5 bases). The CDR3 runs 16 residues. V was trimmed by 3 bases and J by 4 bases, leaving 19 bases between them. In germline, CDR1 is GTSNPN, CDR2 SVGIG (reference sequence). The CDR3 bases are TGTGCCTGGAGCCCCCCGGCAGGGATTAGGGGAAACACCATATATTTT. Protein product: CAWSPPAGIRGNTIYF. Looking up the rest from reference TRBV30 and TRBJ1-3 gives the full variable domain: SQTIHQWPATLVQPVGSPLSLECTVEGTSNPNLYWYRQAAGRGLQLLFYSVGIGQISSEVPQNLSASRPQDRQFILSSKKLLLSDSGFYLCAWSPPAGIRGNTIYFGEGSWLTVV.

The chain employs TRBV10-3 and TRBJ2-7; TRBD2 matches 8 bases. With V trimmed by 0 bases and J by 6 bases, 7 bases remained unmatched. The CDR3 totals 15 residues. CDR1 is ENHRY and CDR2 is SYGVKD in the germline V gene. The CDR3 loop is CAISESGTRSSEQYF. In DNA form, the CDR3 reads TGTGCCATCAGTGAGTCAGGGACTAGGTCATCCGAGCAGTACTTC.

The rearrangement joins TRBV7-3 to TRBJ1-2, with 11 positions matching TRBD1. Germline V gene data show CDR1 as SGHTA and CDR2 as FQGTGA. The CDR3 contains 15 residues. The ends lost 5 bases at V and 7 bases at J; junction bases unmatched: 9. The CDR3 region has the DNA TGTGCCAGCAGCGCCGGACAGGGGGCTGAGAGTGGCTACACCTTC. Translated: CASSAGQGAESGYTF.

The rearrangement uses TRBV6-1 and TRBJ1-1, with TRBD1 as a possible D gene (5 bases). Germline V gene lookup returns CDR1 MNHNS and CDR2 SASEGT. V lost 6 bases, J lost 4 bases, and 12 bases lay in between. This CDR3 region has 13 residues. CDR3 residues: CASSQGGITEAFF. CDR3 DNA: TGTGCCAGCAGCCAGGGAGGAATCACTGAAGCTTTCTTT.

The genes are TRBV5-4 and TRBJ1-1; 9 bases line up with TRBD1. The CDR3 runs to 18 residues. Losses at the gene ends were 5 bases for V and 1 base for J; bases not matched to a gene: 15. The germline CDR1 and CDR2 sequences are SGHNT and YYREEE (reference sequence). DNA of the CDR3: TGTGCCAGCAGGGACGGGGAGGGACAGGGCCATAGGAACACTGAAGCTTTCTTT. Its protein product is CASRDGEGQGHRNTEAFF.

V is TRBV11-2 and J is TRBJ2-7; TRBD2 is a possible D gene (5 bases). V shed 5 bases and J shed 1 base, with 21 bases lying between them. Germline V CDR1 and CDR2: SGHAT, FQNNGV. The CDR3 consists of 17 residues. The CDR3 bases are TGTGCCAGCAGCCCCCGAATTCGGGGTGGAAGGTCCTACGAGCAGTACTTC. It codes for CASSPRIRGGRSYEQYF.

The CDR3 reads CASTATDRNSNQPQHF. In DNA, the CDR3 is TGTGCCAGTACCGCCACGGACAGAAATAGCAATCAGCCCCAGCATTTT. V gene TRBV19 combines with J gene TRBJ1-5; tentative D call: TRBD1 (6 bases). CDR1 LNHDA and CDR2 SQIVND come from the germline V gene (reference sequence). This CDR3 has 16 amino acids. V was shortened by 7 bases and J by 0 bases, with 16 bases between the two germline ends.

Many counts were recorded for this clone. This chain links TRBV5-1 with TRBJ2-1; 11 positions match TRBD2. V lost 3 bases and J lost 5; bases outside the gene matches: 7. This CDR3 has 16 amino acids. From germline, CDR1 is SGHRS and CDR2 YFSETQ. The CDR3 sequence is CASSSGGTSGHNEQFF. The CDR3 DNA reads as TGCGCCAGCAGCTCGGGAGGGACTAGCGGCCACAATGAGCAGTTCTTC.

J is TRBJ2-3 and V is TRBV5-6; 8 nucleotides align to TRBD2. The CDR3 covers 15 residues. In germline, CDR1 is SGHDT, CDR2 YYEEEE. The junction had 7 bases not matched to a gene; V was cut back by 4 bases and J by 3 bases. The CDR3 DNA is TGTGCCAGCAGCGGCGCGGGGGGTGGTACAGATACGCAGTATTTT. This gives the protein CASSGAGGGTDTQYF.

The chain links TRBV7-8 to TRBJ2-7; 9 positions agree with TRBD1. The CDR3 runs to 14 residues. The V and J ends lost 2 bases and 2 bases, in that order; junction bases with no gene match: 1. Germline loops: CDR1 SGHVS, CDR2 FQNEAQ. This CDR3 is CASSLRDRAYEQYF. The CDR3 DNA sequence: TGTGCCAGCAGCTTACGGGACAGGGCCTACGAGCAGTACTTC.

V usage is TRBV5-4 and J usage is TRBJ2-7; TRBD2 aligns across 13 bases. In germline, CDR1 is SGHNT, CDR2 YYREEE (reference sequence). V dropped 0 bases and J dropped 4; count of bases not matched to a gene: 1. The CDR3 has 15 residues. The CDR3 region is CASSLGTSGGYEQYF. CDR3 DNA: TGTGCCAGCAGCTTGGGGACTAGCGGGGGTTACGAGCAGTACTTC.